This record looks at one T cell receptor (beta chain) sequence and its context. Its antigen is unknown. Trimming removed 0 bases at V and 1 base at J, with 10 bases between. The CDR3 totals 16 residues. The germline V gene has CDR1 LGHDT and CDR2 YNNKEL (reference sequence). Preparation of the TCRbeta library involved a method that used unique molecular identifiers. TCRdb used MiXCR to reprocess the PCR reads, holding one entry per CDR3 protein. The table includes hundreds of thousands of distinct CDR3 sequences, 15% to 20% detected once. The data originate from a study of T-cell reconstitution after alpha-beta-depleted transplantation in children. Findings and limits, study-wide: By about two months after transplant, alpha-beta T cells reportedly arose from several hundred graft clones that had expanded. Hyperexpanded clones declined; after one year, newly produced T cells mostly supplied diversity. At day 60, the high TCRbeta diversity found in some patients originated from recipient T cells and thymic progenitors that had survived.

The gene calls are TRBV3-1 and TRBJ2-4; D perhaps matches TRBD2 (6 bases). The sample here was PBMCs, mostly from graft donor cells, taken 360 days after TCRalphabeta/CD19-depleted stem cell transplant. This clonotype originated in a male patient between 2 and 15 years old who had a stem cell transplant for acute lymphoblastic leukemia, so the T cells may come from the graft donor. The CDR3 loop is CASSQEPGRAKNIQYF. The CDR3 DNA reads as TGTGCCAGCAGCCAAGAACCTGGGAGGGCCAAAAACATTCAGTACTTC.